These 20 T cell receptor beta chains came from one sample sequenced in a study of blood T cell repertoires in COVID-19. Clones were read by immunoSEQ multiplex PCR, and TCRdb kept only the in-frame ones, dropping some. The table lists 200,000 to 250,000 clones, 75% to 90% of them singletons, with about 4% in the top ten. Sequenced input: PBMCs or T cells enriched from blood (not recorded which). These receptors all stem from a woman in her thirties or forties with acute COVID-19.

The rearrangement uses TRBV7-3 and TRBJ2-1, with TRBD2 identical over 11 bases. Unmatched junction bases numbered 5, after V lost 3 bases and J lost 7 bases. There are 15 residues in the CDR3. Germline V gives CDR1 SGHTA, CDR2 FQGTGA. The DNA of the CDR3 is TGTGCCAGCAGCTTCGGACTAGCGGGCGTTAATGAGCAGTTCTTC. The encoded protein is CASSFGLAGVNEQFF.

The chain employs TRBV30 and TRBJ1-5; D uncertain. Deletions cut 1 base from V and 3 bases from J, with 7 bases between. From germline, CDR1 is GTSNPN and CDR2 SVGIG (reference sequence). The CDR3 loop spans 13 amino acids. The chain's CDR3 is CAWSGTSNQPQHF. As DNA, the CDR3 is TGTGCCTGGAGTGGTACATCCAATCAGCCCCAGCATTTT.

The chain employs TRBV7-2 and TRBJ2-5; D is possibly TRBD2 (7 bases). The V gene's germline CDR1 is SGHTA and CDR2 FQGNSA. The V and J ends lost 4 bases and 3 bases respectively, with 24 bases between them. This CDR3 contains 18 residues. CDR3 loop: CASSSRGIPGGRKETQYF. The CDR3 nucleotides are TGTGCCAGCAGCTCTAGAGGAATACCCGGGGGGCGAAAAGAGACCCAGTACTTC.

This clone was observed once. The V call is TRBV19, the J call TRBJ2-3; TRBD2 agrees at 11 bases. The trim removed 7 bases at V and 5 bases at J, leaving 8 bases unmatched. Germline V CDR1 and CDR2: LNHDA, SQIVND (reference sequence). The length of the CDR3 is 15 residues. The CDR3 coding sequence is TGTGCCAGTATCCCTAGCGGGGGGCCCGGAGATACGCAGTATTTT. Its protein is CASIPSGGPGDTQYF.

The CDR3 loop reads CATSDIDRAGANVLTF. DNA of the CDR3: TGTGCCACCAGTGATATCGACAGGGCTGGGGCCAACGTCCTGACTTTC. The rearrangement uses TRBV24-1 and TRBJ2-6; 7 bases match TRBD1. Trimming took 3 bases from V and 2 from J; bases not matched to a gene: 3. Germline V gene lookup returns CDR1 KGHDR and CDR2 SFDVKD. The CDR3 loop spans 16 amino acids.

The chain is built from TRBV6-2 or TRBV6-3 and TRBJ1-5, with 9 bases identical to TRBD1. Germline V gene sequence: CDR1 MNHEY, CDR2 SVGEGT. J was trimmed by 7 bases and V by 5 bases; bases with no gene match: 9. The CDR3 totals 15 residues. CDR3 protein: CASSRTGGAGQPQHF. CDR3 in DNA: TGTGCCAGCAGTCGAACAGGGGGCGCGGGGCAGCCCCAGCATTTT.

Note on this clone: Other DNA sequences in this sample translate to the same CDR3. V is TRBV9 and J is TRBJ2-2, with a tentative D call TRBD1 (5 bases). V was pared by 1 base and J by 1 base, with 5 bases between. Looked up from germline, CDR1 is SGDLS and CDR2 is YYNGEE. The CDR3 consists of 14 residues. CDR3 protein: CASSVTGNTGELFF. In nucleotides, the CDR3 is TGTGCCAGCAGCGTAACAGGGAACACCGGGGAGCTGTTTTTT.

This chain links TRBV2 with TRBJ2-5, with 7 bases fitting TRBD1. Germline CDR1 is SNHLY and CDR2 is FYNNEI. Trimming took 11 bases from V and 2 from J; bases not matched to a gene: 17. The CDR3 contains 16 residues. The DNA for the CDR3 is TGTGCCTGGGGCCCGAGACAGGGAACTTTTCAAGAGACCCAGTACTTC. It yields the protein CAWGPRQGTFQETQYF.

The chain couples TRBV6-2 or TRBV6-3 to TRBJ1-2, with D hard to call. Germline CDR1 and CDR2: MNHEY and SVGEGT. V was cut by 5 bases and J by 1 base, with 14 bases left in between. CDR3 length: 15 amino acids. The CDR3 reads CASSGDGAHNYGYTF. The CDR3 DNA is TGTGCCAGCAGTGGCGACGGAGCGCATAACTATGGCTACACCTTC.

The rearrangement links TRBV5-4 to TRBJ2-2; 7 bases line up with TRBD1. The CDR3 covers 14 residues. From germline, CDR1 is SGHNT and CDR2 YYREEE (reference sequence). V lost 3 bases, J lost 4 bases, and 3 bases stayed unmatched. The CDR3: CASSSNRGTGELFF. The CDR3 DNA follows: TGTGCCAGCAGCTCGAACAGGGGCACCGGGGAGCTGTTTTTT.

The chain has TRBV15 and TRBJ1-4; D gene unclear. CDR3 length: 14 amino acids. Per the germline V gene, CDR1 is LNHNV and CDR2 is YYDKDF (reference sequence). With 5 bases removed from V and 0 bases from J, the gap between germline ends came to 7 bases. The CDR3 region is CATSSRPTNEKLFF. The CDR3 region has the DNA TGTGCCACCAGCTCCCGTCCAACTAATGAAAAACTGTTTTTT. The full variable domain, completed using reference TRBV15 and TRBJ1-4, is DAMVIQNPRYQVTQFGKPVTLSCSQTLNHNVMYWYQQKSSQAPKLLFHYYDKDFNNEADTPDNFQSRRPNTSFCFLDIRSPGLGDTAMYLCATSSRPTNEKLFFGSGTQLSVL.

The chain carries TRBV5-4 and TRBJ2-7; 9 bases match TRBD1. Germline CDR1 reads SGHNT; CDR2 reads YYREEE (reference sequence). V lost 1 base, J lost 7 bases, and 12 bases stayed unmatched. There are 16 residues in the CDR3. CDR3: CASSLKGQGHDLEQYF. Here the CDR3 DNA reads TGTGCCAGCAGCTTGAAGGGACAGGGCCATGACCTGGAGCAGTACTTC. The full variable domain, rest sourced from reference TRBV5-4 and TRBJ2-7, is ETGVTQSPTHLIKTRGQQVTLRCSSQSGHNTVSWYQQALGQGPQFIFQYYREEENGRGNFPPRFSGLQFPNYSSELNVNALELDDSALYLCASSLKGQGHDLEQYFGPGTRLTVT.

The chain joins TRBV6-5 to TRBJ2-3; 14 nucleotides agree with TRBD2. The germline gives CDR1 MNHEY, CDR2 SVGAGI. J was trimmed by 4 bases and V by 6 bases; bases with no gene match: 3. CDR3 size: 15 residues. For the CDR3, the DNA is TGTGCCAGCAGAACGGGACTAGCGGGGGCAGATACGCAGTATTTT. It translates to CASRTGLAGADTQYF.

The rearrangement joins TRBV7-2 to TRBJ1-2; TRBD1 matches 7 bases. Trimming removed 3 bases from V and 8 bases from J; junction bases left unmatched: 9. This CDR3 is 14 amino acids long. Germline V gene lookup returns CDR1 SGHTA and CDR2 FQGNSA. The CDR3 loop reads CASSFHGQAGGYTF. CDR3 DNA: TGTGCCAGCAGCTTCCACGGACAGGCAGGGGGCTACACCTTC. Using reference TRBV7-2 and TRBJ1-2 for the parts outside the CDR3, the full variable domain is GAGVSQSPSNKVTEKGKDVELRCDPISGHTALYWYRQSLGQGLEFLIYFQGNSAPDKSGLPSDRFSAERTGGSVSTLTIQRTQQEDSAVYLCASSFHGQAGGYTFGSGTRLTVV.

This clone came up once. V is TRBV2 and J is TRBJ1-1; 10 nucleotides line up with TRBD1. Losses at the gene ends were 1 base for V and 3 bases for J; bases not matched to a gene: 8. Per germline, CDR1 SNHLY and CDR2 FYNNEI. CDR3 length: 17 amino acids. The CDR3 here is CASSEGRLGTGDTEAFF. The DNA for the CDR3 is TGTGCCAGCAGTGAAGGCCGATTGGGGACAGGGGACACTGAAGCTTTCTTT.

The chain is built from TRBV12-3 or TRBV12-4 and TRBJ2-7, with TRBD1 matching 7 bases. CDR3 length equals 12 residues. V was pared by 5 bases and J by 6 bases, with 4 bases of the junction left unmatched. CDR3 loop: CASSTGASEQYV. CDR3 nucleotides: TGTGCCAGCAGTACAGGGGCAAGCGAGCAGTACGTC.

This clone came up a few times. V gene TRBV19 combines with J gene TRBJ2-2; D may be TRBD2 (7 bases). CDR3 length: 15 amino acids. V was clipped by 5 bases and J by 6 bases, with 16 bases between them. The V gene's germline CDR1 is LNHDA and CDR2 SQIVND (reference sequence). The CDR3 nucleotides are TGTGCCAGTAGTGACGGGGGGCGAAAGGCCGGGGAGCTGTTTTTT. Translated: CASSDGGRKAGELFF.

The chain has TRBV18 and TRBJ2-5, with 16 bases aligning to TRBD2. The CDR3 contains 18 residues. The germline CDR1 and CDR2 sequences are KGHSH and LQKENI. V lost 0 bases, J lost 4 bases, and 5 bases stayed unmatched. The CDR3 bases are TGTGCCAGCTCACCACCGGGACTAGCGGGGGGGTCAGGAGAGACCCAGTACTTC. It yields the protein CASSPPGLAGGSGETQYF.

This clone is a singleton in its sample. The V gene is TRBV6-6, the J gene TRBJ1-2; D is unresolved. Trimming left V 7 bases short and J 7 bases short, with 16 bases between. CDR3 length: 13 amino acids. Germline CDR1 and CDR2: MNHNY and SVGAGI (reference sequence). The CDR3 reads CASTKGTEAGYTF. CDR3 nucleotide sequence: TGTGCCAGCACCAAAGGAACGGAGGCTGGCTACACCTTC.

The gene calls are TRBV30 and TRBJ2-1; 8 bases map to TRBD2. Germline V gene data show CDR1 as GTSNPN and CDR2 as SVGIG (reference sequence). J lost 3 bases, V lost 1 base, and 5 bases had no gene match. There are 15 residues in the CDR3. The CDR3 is CAWSETGGGYNEQFF. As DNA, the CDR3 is TGTGCCTGGAGTGAAACGGGGGGGGGCTACAATGAGCAGTTCTTC.